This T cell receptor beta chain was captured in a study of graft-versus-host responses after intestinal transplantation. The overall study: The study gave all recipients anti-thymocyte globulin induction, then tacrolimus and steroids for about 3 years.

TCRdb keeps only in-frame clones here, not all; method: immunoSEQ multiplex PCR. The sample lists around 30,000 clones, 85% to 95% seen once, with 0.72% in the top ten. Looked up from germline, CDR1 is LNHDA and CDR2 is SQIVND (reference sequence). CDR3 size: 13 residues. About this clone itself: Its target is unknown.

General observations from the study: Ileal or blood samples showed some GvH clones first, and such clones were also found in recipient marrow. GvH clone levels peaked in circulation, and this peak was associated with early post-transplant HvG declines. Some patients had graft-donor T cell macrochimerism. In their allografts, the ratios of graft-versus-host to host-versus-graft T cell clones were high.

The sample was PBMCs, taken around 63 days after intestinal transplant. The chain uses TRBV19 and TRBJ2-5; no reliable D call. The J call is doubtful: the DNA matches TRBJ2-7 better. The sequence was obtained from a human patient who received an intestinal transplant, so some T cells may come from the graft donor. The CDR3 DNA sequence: TGTGCCAGTAGTAGTGCCAGTCCCTACGAGCAGTACTTC. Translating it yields CASSSASPYEQYF.